The 11 T cell receptor beta chains presented below share a single source sample, sequenced in a study of beta chain features in type 1 diabetes. The authors reverse transcribed all of the isolated RNA, so sequencing captured expressed TCRB transcripts. TCRdb's copy holds only in-frame clones and misses some; the assay was immunoSEQ multiplex PCR. Of some 410,000 clones listed, over 11% are singletons. The sample was naive CD4+ T cells from blood. Receptors originate from a man younger than 40 in good health.

This chain uses TRBV4-1 with TRBJ2-3; D uncertain. V lost 1 base, J lost 6 bases, and 5 bases lay in between. This CDR3 comprises 12 residues. Germline CDR1 reads MGHRA; CDR2 reads YSYEKL. DNA for the CDR3: TGCGCCAGCAGCCAAGTTCAGGATACGCAGTATTTT. Translating it yields CASSQVQDTQYF.

V is TRBV10-3 and J is TRBJ2-3; 8 positions agree with TRBD2. CDR1 ENHRY and CDR2 SYGVKD come from the germline V gene. This CDR3 is 13 amino acids long. J lost 4 bases, V lost 4 bases, and 1 base had no gene match. The CDR3 protein is CAISAGGPDTQYF. In nucleotides, the CDR3 is TGTGCCATCAGTGCGGGGGGGCCAGATACGCAGTATTTT.

This clone was found many times. The J gene is TRBJ2-4, the V gene TRBV29-1; possibly TRBD2 for D (6 bases). V lost 2 bases, J lost 0 bases, and 8 bases lay in between. In germline, CDR1 is SQVTM, CDR2 ANQGSEA. The CDR3 length is 14 residues. CDR3 DNA: TGCAGCGTTGAACAGGGACTAGCCAAAAACATTCAGTACTTC. It codes for CSVEQGLAKNIQYF. The full variable domain, rest sourced from reference TRBV29-1 and TRBJ2-4, is SAVISQKPSRDICQRGTSLTIQCQVDSQVTMMFWYRQQPGQSLTLIATANQGSEATYESGFVIDKFPISRPNLTFSTLTVSNMSPEDSSIYLCSVEQGLAKNIQYFGAGTRLSVL.

On this clone: A read error may produce the germline difference seen at one junction end. The V and J genes are TRBV9 and TRBJ2-5, with TRBD2 identical over 13 bases. CDR3 size: 18 residues. Germline values: CDR1 SGDLS, CDR2 YYNGEE. The CDR3 region has the DNA TGTGCCAGCAGCGCTGGGACTAGCGGGGCACGGACCCAAGAGAGCCAGTACTTC. Translated: CASSAGTSGARTQESQYF.

Only a few counts were recorded for this clone. The gene calls are TRBV5-1 and TRBJ1-1; D gene uncertain. CDR1 and CDR2 (germline): SGHRS, YFSETQ. This CDR3 has 16 amino acids. Trimming cost V 0 bases and J 0 bases, with 12 bases left between them. CDR3 loop: CASSLANLQMNTEAFF. The CDR3 coding sequence is TGCGCCAGCAGCTTGGCCAATTTACAGATGAACACTGAAGCTTTCTTT.

This clone was picked up a small number of times. The chain links TRBV30 to TRBJ1-1; tentative D call: TRBD1 (6 bases). The CDR3 totals 14 residues. CDR1 and CDR2 from the germline V gene are GTSNPN and SVGIG (reference sequence). Trimming removed 0 bases from V and 5 bases from J, with 13 bases in between. This CDR3 is CAWSVGGHMTEAFF. The CDR3 DNA sequence: TGTGCCTGGAGTGTAGGGGGACACATGACTGAAGCTTTCTTT.

The chain links TRBV27 to TRBJ2-3; maybe TRBD2 (6 bases). Germline CDR1 MNHEY, CDR2 SMNVEV (reference sequence). V lost 6 bases, J lost 2 bases, and 9 bases lay in between. The CDR3 sequence is 13 residues long. The CDR3 region is CASRRGTTDTQYF. Written as DNA, the CDR3 is TGTGCCAGCAGGCGGGGCACCACAGATACGCAGTATTTT.

This clone has ten or more counts. The chain recombines TRBV10-3 with TRBJ2-1; 8 nucleotides align to TRBD2. This CDR3 is built from 13 residues. Germline CDR1 reads ENHRY; CDR2 reads SYGVKD. J gave up 4 bases and V 10 bases, and 6 bases lay outside the gene matches. The CDR3 sequence: CATERELYNEQFF. DNA for the CDR3: TGTGCCACAGAGCGGGAGCTGTACAATGAGCAGTTCTTC.

This clone was observed at least ten times. This chain links TRBV2 with TRBJ1-6; D is perhaps TRBD1 (5 bases). The germline V gene encodes CDR1 SNHLY and CDR2 FYNNEI. CDR3 length: 13 amino acids. V lost 3 bases and J lost 7, with 7 bases in between. CDR3 in amino acids: CASSEQGNSPLHF. The CDR3 bases are TGTGCCAGCAGTGAGCAGGGAAATTCACCCCTCCACTTT.

This clone was counted only a few times. This chain uses TRBV9 with TRBJ2-6; D is uncertain. Germline CDR1 is SGDLS and CDR2 is YYNGEE. Trimming left V 0 bases short and J 0 bases short, with 7 bases between. The CDR3 covers 16 residues. CDR3 in amino acids: CASSVAGSSGANVLTF. CDR3 DNA: TGTGCCAGCAGCGTAGCGGGTAGCTCTGGGGCCAACGTCCTGACTTTC.

V usage is TRBV19 and J usage is TRBJ2-1, with D perhaps matching TRBD2 (6 bases). This CDR3 spans 18 amino acids. The V gene's germline CDR1 is LNHDA and CDR2 SQIVND (reference sequence). With 3 bases removed from V and 7 bases from J, the gap between germline ends came to 25 bases. CDR3 bases: TGTGCCAGTAGTATCCCTTCTGGGTCGGGAGTGGGGGGAAATGAGCAGTTCTTC. It specifies CASSIPSGSGVGGNEQFF.